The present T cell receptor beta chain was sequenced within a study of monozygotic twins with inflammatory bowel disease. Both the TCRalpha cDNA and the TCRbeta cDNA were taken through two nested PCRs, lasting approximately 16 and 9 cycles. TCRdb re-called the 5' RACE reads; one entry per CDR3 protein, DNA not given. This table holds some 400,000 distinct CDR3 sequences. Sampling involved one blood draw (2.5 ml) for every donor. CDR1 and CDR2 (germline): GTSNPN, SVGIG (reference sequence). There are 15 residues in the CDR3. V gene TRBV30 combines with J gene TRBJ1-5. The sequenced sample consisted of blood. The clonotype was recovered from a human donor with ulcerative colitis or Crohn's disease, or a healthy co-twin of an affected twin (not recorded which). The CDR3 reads CAWSVLDVRNQPQHF.